Listed below are T cell receptor beta chains from one sample, sequenced in a study of blood T cell repertoires in COVID-19. Assay used: immunoSEQ multiplex PCR; TCRdb lists only in-frame clones, some missing. The sample includes roughly 340,000 clones, over 80% of them seen just once. The sample comprised peripheral blood. Receptors were obtained from a woman aged 45-65 years with COVID-19, enrolled during active disease. CDR3s include the opening cysteine and the closing phenylalanine or tryptophan. D genes are given only for firm matches. For some rows the clone size is stated as once, few or many, or as a class when expanded; others skip it.

>NA|TRBV7-7|TRBJ2-1|NA
TGTGCTAGCAGCTTAGCGCTCACAGGGAATGAGCAGTTCTTC
CASSLALTGNEQFF
>once|TRBV18|TRBJ1-2|NA
TGTGCCAGCTCACCAGGGGAGGGATATGGCTACACCTTC
CASSPGEGYGYTF
>once|TRBV19|TRBJ2-6|TRBD1
TGTGCCAGTAGCGTAGGGACAGCTGGGGCCAACGTCCTGACTTTC
CASSVGTAGANVLTF
>NA|TRBV6-5|TRBJ1-2|NA
TGTGCCAGCAGTTACCATCCACAGCAGGGATATGGCTACACCTTC
CASSYHPQQGYGYTF
>NA|TRBV27|TRBJ1-1|NA
TGTGCCAGCAGGGGGAGGATGGAAGCTTTCTTT
CASRGRMEAFF
>NA|TRBV24-1|TRBJ2-1|NA
TGTGCCACCAGTGATGCGGCGGGGATATTAGACAATGAGCAGTTCTTC
CATSDAAGILDNEQFF
>few|TRBV19|TRBJ2-7|TRBD2
TGTGCCAGTAGAGGTGGGGCTAGCGGGTCCTACGAGCAGTACTTC
CASRGGASGSYEQYF
>NA|TRBV3-1/TRBV3-2|TRBJ2-7|TRBD2
TGTGCCAGCAGCCAATACCGGCGGGAGTTTAACGAGCAGTACTTC
CASSQYRREFNEQYF
>NA|TRBV12-3/TRBV12-4|TRBJ1-6|NA
TGTGCCAGCAGTTCTCTGGGGAGTTCACCCCTCCACTTT
CASSSLGSSPLHF
>NA|TRBV14|TRBJ2-1|TRBD2
TGTGCCAGCAGCCCTGGGACTAGCGGGAGGCCGTACAATGAGCAGTTCTTC
CASSPGTSGRPYNEQFF
>NA|TRBV6-5|TRBJ2-1|NA
TGTGCCAGCAGTAACAGGGTCTACAATGAGCAGTTCTTC
CASSNRVYNEQFF
>NA|TRBV5-1|TRBJ2-7|TRBD1
TGCGCCAGCAGCCAACAGGGACAGCTGGGCGAGCAGTACTTC
CASSQQGQLGEQYF
>NA|TRBV2|TRBJ1-1|NA
TGTGCCAGCAGTGAACAAAACACTGAAGCTTTCTTT
CASSEQNTEAFF
>NA|TRBV4-2|TRBJ2-1|TRBD2
TGTGCCAGCAGCCAAGCCGAGGAGGTAGCGGGAGGGAATGAGCAGTTCTTC
CASSQAEEVAGGNEQFF
>NA|TRBV7-9|TRBJ1-1|NA
TGTGCCAGCAGCCTTGGTGCGGGGGGCAGGAACACTGAAGCTTTCTTT
CASSLGAGGRNTEAFF
>NA|TRBV4-2|TRBJ1-2|NA
TGTGCCAGCAGCCAAGAAAGGTTGACAGAAAACCTGATTGGCTACACCTTC
CASSQERLTENLIGYTF
>NA|TRBV5-4|TRBJ2-7|TRBD1
TGTGCCAGCAGGAAACAGGGGGCGCAGTCCTACGAGCAGTACTTC
CASRKQGAQSYEQYF
>NA|TRBV27|TRBJ2-2|TRBD2
TGTGCCAGCAGTGCGACTAGCGGGAGGGCCGGGGAGCTGTTTTTT
CASSATSGRAGELFF
>NA|TRBV6-2/TRBV6-3|TRBJ1-1|NA
TGTGCCAGCAGCCCGAACCGGGATAGACACACTGAAGCTTTCTTT
CASSPNRDRHTEAFF
>NA|TRBV11-2|TRBJ1-2|NA
TGTGCCAGCAGCTTAGATTGGGTCCAGGGAGGAGGCTACACCTTC
CASSLDWVQGGGYTF
>NA|TRBV27|TRBJ2-5|TRBD2
TGTGCCAGCAGTTTTTCGGGAGGAACCCAAGAGACCCAGTACTTC
CASSFSGGTQETQYF
>NA|TRBV6-4|TRBJ2-7|TRBD2
TGTGCCAGCAGGGGGACTAGCGGGCACTCCTACGAGCAGTACTTC
CASRGTSGHSYEQYF
>NA|TRBV6-5|TRBJ1-2|NA
TGTGCCAGCGCCCGGGACATCTCGTTCGAGGGCTACACCTTC
CASARDISFEGYTF
>NA|TRBV29-1|TRBJ2-3|NA
TGCAGCGTGATTAGCGGTTCTAGCACAGATACGCAGTATTTT
CSVISGSSTDTQYF
>many|TRBV6-4|TRBJ2-3|NA
TGTGCCAGCAGTGATTCCGGGGGAAGGGGCACAGATACGCAGTATTTT
CASSDSGGRGTDTQYF
>NA|TRBV6-5|TRBJ1-2|NA
TGTGCCAGCAGTCTAACTGGGACATCCGGCTATGGCTACACCTTC
CASSLTGTSGYGYTF
>NA|TRBV6-6|TRBJ2-1|TRBD2
TGTGCCACCGGTGAGCGGGGAAATGAGCAGTTCTTC
CATGERGNEQFF
>NA|TRBV7-9|TRBJ2-6|TRBD2
TGTGCCAGCAGCTTAGCACTAGCGGTTACCTCTGGGGCCAACGTCCTGACTTTC
CASSLALAVTSGANVLTF
>NA|TRBV18|TRBJ1-5|NA
TGTGCCAGCTCACCGACCCTCGGGGGGAATCAGCCCCAGCATTTT
CASSPTLGGNQPQHF
>NA|TRBV7-2|TRBJ2-5|TRBD2
TGTGCCAGCAGCCCTTCTAGCGGGAGTTTTGAGACCCAGTACTTC
CASSPSSGSFETQYF
>once|TRBV20-1|TRBJ1-1|TRBD1
TGCAGTGCACGGACAGGGCCAGGCGCTTTCTTT
CSARTGPGAFF
>NA|TRBV5-1|TRBJ2-2|TRBD2
TGCGCCAGCAGCCCCGGACTAGTCCGGAACACCGGGGAGCTGTTTTTT
CASSPGLVRNTGELFF
>NA|TRBV9|TRBJ2-1|NA
TGTGCCAGCAGCGGGAGGCATGAGGGCCTGGACTTGCGGCGGGGCTCCTACAATGAGCAGTTCTTC
CASSGRHEGLDLRRGSYNEQFF
>NA|TRBV5-1|TRBJ2-7|NA
TGCGCCAGCAGATTTACCGGGACACTTTCCTACGAGCAGTACTTC
CASRFTGTLSYEQYF
>NA|TRBV30|TRBJ1-4|NA
TGTGCCTGGTTACAGAAAGGGAGACCCGAAGAAGAAAAACTGTTTTTT
CAWLQKGRPEEEKLFF
>NA|TRBV19|TRBJ2-7|TRBD1
TGTGCCAGTAGTTCCCGAGGGACAGGGGCCCTCTACGAGCAGTACTTC
CASSSRGTGALYEQYF
>NA|TRBV29-1|TRBJ2-2|TRBD1
TGCAGCGTTGGGACAGGGGTAGGCGGGGAGCTGTTTTTT
CSVGTGVGGELFF
>NA|TRBV2|TRBJ1-5|NA
TGTGCCAGCAGTGAATTGGGAGGGGGTGGTAGTCAGCCCCAGCATTTT
CASSELGGGGSQPQHF
>NA|TRBV5-1|TRBJ2-1|TRBD2
TGCGCCAGCAGCTTGAGGACTAGCGGGAGCCCTAGGTCCTACAATGAGCAGTTCTTC
CASSLRTSGSPRSYNEQFF
>NA|TRBV19|TRBJ2-2|TRBD2
TGTGCCAGCCGACTAGCGGGGAACACCGGGGAGCTGTTTTTT
CASRLAGNTGELFF
>NA|TRBV6-5|TRBJ1-5|NA
TGTGCCAGCAGTTACATGGGAGTAAATCAGCCCCAGCATTTT
CASSYMGVNQPQHF
>NA|TRBV7-8|TRBJ1-1|TRBD1
TGTGCCAGCAGCTCCGGTCCCGGGACAGGGAACACTGAAGCTTTCTTT
CASSSGPGTGNTEAFF
>NA|TRBV6-5|TRBJ2-7|TRBD1
TGTGCCAGCAGGCCCGGGACAGACATGTACGAGCAGTACTTC
CASRPGTDMYEQYF
>NA|TRBV29-1|TRBJ2-1|NA
TGCAGCGTTGGAGGTGGCGGAGCAAGCAATGAGCAGTTCTTC
CSVGGGGASNEQFF
>NA|TRBV9|TRBJ1-2|NA
TGTGCCAGCAGCGGGGAGGGGGGTGCTAACTATGGCTACACCTTC
CASSGEGGANYGYTF
>NA|TRBV30|TRBJ1-1|NA
TGTACCACCCGCGCGGGCGCTTTCTTT
CTTRAGAFF
>NA|TRBV18|TRBJ1-1|NA
TGTGCCAGCTCCCCTCAGGGTACTGAAGCTTTCTTT
CASSPQGTEAFF
>NA|TRBV15|TRBJ1-2|NA
TGTGCCACCAGCAGTGCCGGGACGGGAGACTATGGCTACACCTTC
CATSSAGTGDYGYTF
>once|TRBV6-2/TRBV6-3|TRBJ1-5|NA
TGTGCCAGCAGTTATAGATCAGGGAGCAATCAGCCCCAGCATTTT
CASSYRSGSNQPQHF
>NA|TRBV30|TRBJ1-5|NA
TGTGCCTGGAGCCAACGGCAGGGAGGTCAGCCCCAGCATTTT
CAWSQRQGGQPQHF
>NA|TRBV3-1/TRBV3-2|TRBJ2-2|NA
TGTGCCAGCAGCCTACAAACTAGCTGGAACACCGGGGAGCTGTTTTTT
CASSLQTSWNTGELFF
>NA|TRBV27|TRBJ1-2|TRBD1
TGTGCCAGCAGCAAGAATAGAGGGGGCGAGAGCCATGGCTACACCTTC
CASSKNRGGESHGYTF
>NA|TRBV2|TRBJ2-7|TRBD2
TGTGCCAGCAGCGGATGGGGGGGACTGAGAGGATGGTCGAGCTCCTACGAGCAGTACTTC
CASSGWGGLRGWSSSYEQYF
>few|TRBV18|TRBJ2-5|NA
TGTGCCAGCTCACCACGGGGGGTAGGGCGCCGGGAGACCCAGTACTTC
CASSPRGVGRRETQYF
>NA|TRBV10-1|TRBJ2-7|TRBD1
TGCGCCAGCAGTGGACAGGGATTCGACGAGCAGTACTTC
CASSGQGFDEQYF